This T cell receptor beta chain was captured by sequencing in a study of T cell responses to AZD1222 COVID-19 vaccine. Study results and caveats: Sampling captured repertoires only after the peak T cell response. Females outnumbered males among donors, who were mostly white British; clonal diversity was possibly underestimated. Close to half of spike-specific TCRs reportedly recognize unmutated variant regions.

With respect to this clone: Its antigen is not identified.

V lost 2 bases to trimming and J lost 4 bases, with 15 bases between them. This CDR3 region has 16 residues. Germline assignment: CDR1 SEHNR and CDR2 FQNEAQ (reference sequence). The protocol was immunoSEQ multiplex PCR, while the TCRdb copy is restricted to in-frame clones and leaves out a portion. The repertoire holds more than 140,000 clones, with about 91% as singletons. This sequence was found in an adult in good health. The chain links TRBV7-9 to TRBJ2-1, with a possible D match to TRBD2 (6 bases). This sample comprised peripheral blood, obtained on day 0 of AZD1222 vaccination. The CDR3 DNA is TGTGCCAGCAGCTTAACGGCGGGAAAGCATTACAATGAGCAGTTCTTC. This codes for CASSLTAGKHYNEQFF.